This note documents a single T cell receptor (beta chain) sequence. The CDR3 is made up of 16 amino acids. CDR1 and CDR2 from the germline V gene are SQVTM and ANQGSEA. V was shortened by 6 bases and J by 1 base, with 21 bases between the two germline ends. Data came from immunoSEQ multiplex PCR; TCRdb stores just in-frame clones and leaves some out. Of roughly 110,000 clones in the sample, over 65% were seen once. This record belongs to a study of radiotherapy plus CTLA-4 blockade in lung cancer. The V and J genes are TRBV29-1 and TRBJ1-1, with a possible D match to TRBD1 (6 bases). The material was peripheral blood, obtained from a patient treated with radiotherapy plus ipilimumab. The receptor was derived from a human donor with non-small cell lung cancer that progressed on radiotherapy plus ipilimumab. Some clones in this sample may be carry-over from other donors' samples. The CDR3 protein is CSVAVLTRGPNTEAFF. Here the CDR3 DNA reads TGCAGCGTAGCAGTGCTAACCAGGGGTCCGAACACTGAAGCTTTCTTT.